This T cell receptor (beta chain) was identified in a study of T cells in tumors after PD-1 blockade. Using immunoSEQ multiplex PCR, the repertoire was profiled, and TCRdb retains in-frame clones only, with some absent. Of around 46,000 clones listed, 75% to 85% are singletons. Study findings and constraints: Some novel exhausted tumor clones appeared in pre-treatment blood, suggesting peripheral recruitment.

Worth noting for this clone: Its antigen is unidentified.

Looked up from germline, CDR1 is MNHEY and CDR2 is SVGEGT. V was cut by 2 bases and J by 2 bases, with 16 bases left in between. The CDR3 is 18 amino acids. Sequencing was performed on PBMCs, taken before anti-PD-1 treatment. The receptor comes from a human donor with basal cell carcinoma. The chain carries TRBV6-2 or TRBV6-3 and TRBJ2-6, with D perhaps TRBD2 (6 bases). CDR3 region: CASSYPGVLGTGANVLTF. The CDR3 region has the DNA TGTGCCAGCAGTTACCCGGGGGTTTTAGGGACTGGGGCCAACGTCCTGACTTTC.